This T cell receptor beta chain was identified in a study of blood T cells in healthy people across ages. The CDR3 contains 12 residues. V was shortened by 4 bases and J by 10 bases, with 15 bases between the two germline ends. Germline V CDR1 and CDR2: DFQATT, SNEGSKA (reference sequence). A J-beta primer mix and a sample-barcoded 5' primer were used in a second PCR of roughly 6 to 11 cycles. One entry per CDR3 protein, called by TCRdb with MiXCR from the 5' RACE reads. The sample lists around 870,000 distinct CDR3 sequences; about 30% were seen once. This clonotype was recorded at least ten times. The chain links TRBV20-1 to TRBJ2-3; no clear D. Sequencing was done on a sample of blood. The receptor was isolated from an elderly woman in good health. The CDR3 protein is CSAISVDRPQYF. DNA for the CDR3: TGCAGTGCTATATCGGTGGACCGGCCGCAGTATTTT.